This TCR beta chain originates from a study of blood T cell repertoires in COVID-19 (dated by TCRdb to 2020 to 2021). With regard to the full study: The collaborator samples originated in the United States, Italy and Spain and spanned the acute and convalescent phases of COVID-19. The material from the prospective study consisted of cDNA or gDNA derived from T cells, B-cell-depleted T cells, or PBMCs. Deeply sampled blood TCRbeta repertoires from subjects exposed to, actively infected with, or recovered from COVID-19 were included in the dataset. The repertoires were released in a freely available public database meant as a resource for research on the immune response to SARS-CoV-2. Samples were obtained from the ongoing ImmuneRACE study (first 160 participants) and from 1,254 subjects provided by 6 global collaborators. Sample metadata almost always included a de-identified subject ID, COVID-19 status, age in years and sex. Where available, HLA class I and class II types were obtained from metadata supplied by the sample provider rather than from assay-based typing.

Collaborating institutions collected whole blood in K2EDTA tubes following their own protocols. Collaborator samples were shipped for TCRbeta analysis as frozen whole blood, isolated PBMCs, or DNA extracted from either sample type. V lost 4 bases and J lost 5 bases, and the count of bases not matched to a germline gene is 6. CDR1 and CDR2 were assigned from the germline V gene as SGDLS and YYNGEE. The CDR3 goes from the cysteine to the phenylalanine over 15 residues. The DNA shown is the 45-base CDR3, in frame from base 1. TCRbeta CDR3 regions were amplified from genomic DNA using the immunoSEQ Assay, a bias-controlled multiplex PCR. On the study's bioinformatics: Nucleated cell counts per sample were estimated from amplification of reference gene primers within the assay. Sequence reads were collapsed and filtered to measure the absolute abundance of every unique TCRbeta CDR3 rearrangement. For each sample, productive Simpson clonality was calculated as the square root of Simpson's diversity index across productive rearrangements. This is the immuneACCESS table as TCRdb keeps it, with only in-frame sequences that have V and J called. A part of the clones is gone; compared with another copy, unresolved V genes explain less than half, and the rest is unexplained. That table supplies the V and J calls and clone size; D and trimming were determined from the DNA. The sample has tens of thousands of clones on record, about 88% of them singletons. The top ten constitute more than 1.1% of the sample.

Study-wide findings and limitations: Clinical and demographic metadata were provided uncurated, with the amount varying by source and participant.

To note about this clone: Its specific antigen is unknown. The record has no base qualities; no much larger clone is one base away.

This chain joins TRBV9 to TRBJ2-2, with TRBD2 matching 9 junction bases. The sample comprised peripheral blood. The sequence derives from a human donor in a cohort sampled during active COVID-19. The CDR3 region reads CASSYLAGLTGELFF. The nucleotide sequence is given as TGTGCCAGCAGCTATCTAGCGGGACTGACCGGGGAGCTGTTTTTT. Here the CDR3 is joined to the reference TRBV9 and TRBJ2-2 genes, and the full variable domain is: DSGVTQTPKHLITATGQRVTLRCSPRSGDLSVYWYQQSLDQGLQFLIQYYNGEERAKGNILERFSAQQFPDLHSELNLSSLELGDSALYFCASSYLAGLTGELFFGEGSRLTVL.